This T cell receptor (beta chain) was sequenced in a study of blood T cells in healthy people across ages. Then a second PCR, running about 7 to 11 cycles, was carried out with a sample-barcoded 5' primer and a J-beta primer mix. TCRdb recomputed calls from the 5' RACE reads with MiXCR, one row per CDR3 protein. Of approximately 680,000 distinct CDR3 sequences in the sample, approximately 31% were seen once. This clonotype was observed at least ten times. Each sample gave at least 7 million isolated PBMCs. No fewer than 6 micrograms of total RNA were isolated from every sample. This clonotype originated in a woman of 80 years or more in good health. The sequenced sample consisted of blood.

Here the CDR3 reads CASRRSGGDYEQYF. The CDR3 DNA sequence: TGTGCCAGCAGGAGGAGCGGGGGGGACTACGAGCAGTACTTC. V usage is TRBV27 and J usage is TRBJ2-7, with TRBD2 identical over 10 bases. Unmatched junction bases numbered 5, after V lost 6 bases and J lost 3 bases. The CDR3 is made up of 14 amino acids. Looked up from germline, CDR1 is MNHEY and CDR2 is SMNVEV (reference sequence).